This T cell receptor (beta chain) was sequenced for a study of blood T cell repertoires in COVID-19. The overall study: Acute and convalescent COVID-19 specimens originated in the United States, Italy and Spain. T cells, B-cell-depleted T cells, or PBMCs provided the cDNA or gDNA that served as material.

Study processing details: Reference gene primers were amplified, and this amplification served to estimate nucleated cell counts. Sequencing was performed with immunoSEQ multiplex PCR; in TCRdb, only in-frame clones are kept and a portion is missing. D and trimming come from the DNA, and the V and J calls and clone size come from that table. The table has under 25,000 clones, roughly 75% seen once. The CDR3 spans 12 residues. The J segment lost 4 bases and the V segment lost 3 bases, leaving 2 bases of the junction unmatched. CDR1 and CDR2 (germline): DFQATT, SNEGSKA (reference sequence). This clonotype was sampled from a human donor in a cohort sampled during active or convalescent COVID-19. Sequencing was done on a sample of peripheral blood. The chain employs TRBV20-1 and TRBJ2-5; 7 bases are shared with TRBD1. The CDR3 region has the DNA TGCAGTGCTAGTAGGGGGCGAGAGACCCAGTACTTC. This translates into CSASRGRETQYF.